A single sample is the source of the 11 T cell receptor beta chains below, sequenced in a study of molecular identifiers for immune sequencing clone quantification. TCRdb itself ran the PCR reads through MiXCR, one entry per CDR3 protein. The sample consists of hundreds of thousands of distinct CDR3 sequences, about 25% of them appearing once. Source material: naive CD8+ T cells from blood, with Jurkat cell RNA spiked in. Subset of the sample: FACS-sorted CD8+CD4-CCR7+CD45RA+ naive T cells. The source is a human donor in good health. Some libraries in this study had Jurkat cell RNA spiked in.

This clonotype has a count of ten or more. The chain combines TRBV25-1 with TRBJ2-7; no definite D call. The V gene lost 7 bases and the J gene lost 2 bases, with 6 bases spanning the gap. CDR1 is MGHDK, CDR2 SYGVNS, per germline. CDR3 length: 11 residues. This CDR3 reads CASKGPYEQYF. Here the CDR3 DNA reads TGTGCCAGCAAGGGTCCCTACGAGCAGTACTTC.

Comments on this clonotype: Since no conserved phenylalanine or tryptophan closes the CDR3, a read error is the likely cause. V and J are TRBV5-3 and TRBJ2-5; 8 bases are a match to TRBD2. TRBV5-3 is identified as an open reading frame with a role that is uncertain. The CDR3 has 14 amino acids. The CDR3, as DNA: TGTGCCAGCAGCTTCGGGGGGGATCAAGAGACCCAGTACCTC. Translating it yields CASSFGGDQETQYL.

A remark on this clonotype: At one of its ends the junction is not consistent with the germline gene, which may arise from a read error. The chain carries TRBV5-1 and TRBJ1-1; D not resolved. The CDR3 totals 14 residues. Germline V gene sequence: CDR1 SGHRS, CDR2 YFSETQ. The CDR3 region has the DNA TGCGCCAGCAGCACTGCAGTGGGGAACACTGTAGCTTTCTTT. Protein: CASSTAVGNTVAFF. Together with reference TRBV5-1 and TRBJ1-1, the CDR3 gives the full variable domain: KAGVTQTPRYLIKTRGQQVTLSCSPISGHRSVSWYQQTPGQGLQFLFEYFSETQRNKGNFPGRFSGRQFSNSRSEMNVSTLELGDSALYLCASSTAVGNTVAFFGQGTRLTVV.

Note on this clonotype: One end of the junction varies from germline; a read error may be responsible. The V gene is TRBV6-2 or TRBV6-3, the J gene TRBJ2-5, with TRBD2 as a possible D gene (7 bases). CDR1 is MNHEY, CDR2 SVGEGT, per germline. The CDR3 has 16 amino acids. CDR3 coding DNA: TGTGCCCGCAGCGATGTGATGGCGGGGGCCCAAGAGCCCCAGTACTTC. It is translated as CARSDVMAGAQEPQYF.

This clonotype was recorded at least ten times. This chain links TRBV15 with TRBJ2-2, with D hard to call. In germline, CDR1 is LNHNV, CDR2 YYDKDF (reference sequence). The ends were cut back, 0 bases at V and 0 bases at J, with 11 bases in the middle. CDR3 length: 17 residues. The CDR3 protein is CATSRDLATSNTGELFF. DNA for the CDR3: TGTGCCACCAGCAGAGATCTCGCCACTTCGAACACCGGGGAGCTGTTTTTT.

This chain links TRBV25-1 with TRBJ2-7; D possibly corresponds to TRBD2 (6 bases). The germline CDR1 and CDR2 sequences are MGHDK and SYGVNS. V gave up 3 bases and J gave up 0 bases, with 18 bases separating them. The CDR3 length is 17 residues. The CDR3 sequence: CASSDYISDGSSYEQYF. In nucleotides, the CDR3 is TGTGCCAGCAGTGACTACATATCGGACGGGAGCTCCTACGAGCAGTACTTC.

Regarding this clonotype: A read error may be the cause here, since a much bigger clone is one base away. The chain is built from TRBV2 and TRBJ2-5; tentative D call: TRBD2 (6 bases). Germline V gives CDR1 SNHLY, CDR2 FYNNEI. The CDR3 length is 16 residues. CDR3 residues: CASGEAAGRSQETQYF. Here the CDR3 DNA reads TGTGCCAGCGGTGAAGCCGCGGGAAGGTCTCAAGAGACCCAGTACTTC.

This clonotype was counted many times. The J gene is TRBJ1-5, the V gene TRBV7-2, with a tentative D call TRBD1 (5 bases). Trimming shortened V by 4 bases and J by 6 bases, and 13 bases separated the two germline ends. This CDR3 has 14 residues. In germline, CDR1 is SGHTA, CDR2 FQGNSA. CDR3 sequence reads: CASSSGHGGQPQHF. The CDR3 bases are TGTGCCAGCAGCTCTGGGCATGGGGGTCAGCCCCAGCATTTT.

This clonotype came up many times. The gene calls are TRBV4-2 and TRBJ1-1; the D gene is possibly TRBD1 (6 bases). CDR1 LGHNA and CDR2 YNFKEQ come from the germline V gene. Trimming shortened V by 1 base and J by 1 base, and 7 bases separated the two germline ends. The CDR3 loop spans 14 amino acids. CDR3 residues: CASSQGQANTEAFF. As DNA, the CDR3 is TGTGCCAGCAGCCAAGGACAGGCGAACACTGAAGCTTTCTTT.

This clonotype was counted at least ten times. The chain is built from TRBV7-2 and TRBJ2-3, with D maybe TRBD1 (5 bases). V lost 1 base and J lost 2, with 13 bases in between. The V gene's germline CDR1 is SGHTA and CDR2 FQGNSA. CDR3 length: 16 amino acids. The CDR3 region is CASSLVGQGYTDTQYF. The CDR3, as DNA: TGTGCCAGCAGCTTAGTAGGGCAGGGATACACAGATACGCAGTATTTT.

Many counts were recorded for this clonotype. The chain recombines TRBV4-3 with TRBJ2-7, with a tentative D call TRBD1 (6 bases). Germline lookup yields CDR1 LGHNA and CDR2 YSLEER. The CDR3 has 14 amino acids. V was shortened by 4 bases and J by 0 bases, with 10 bases between the two germline ends. The DNA of the CDR3 is TGCGCCAGCAGCCCGGGACACAGCTCCTACGAGCAGTACTTC. Amino acids: CASSPGHSSYEQYF.